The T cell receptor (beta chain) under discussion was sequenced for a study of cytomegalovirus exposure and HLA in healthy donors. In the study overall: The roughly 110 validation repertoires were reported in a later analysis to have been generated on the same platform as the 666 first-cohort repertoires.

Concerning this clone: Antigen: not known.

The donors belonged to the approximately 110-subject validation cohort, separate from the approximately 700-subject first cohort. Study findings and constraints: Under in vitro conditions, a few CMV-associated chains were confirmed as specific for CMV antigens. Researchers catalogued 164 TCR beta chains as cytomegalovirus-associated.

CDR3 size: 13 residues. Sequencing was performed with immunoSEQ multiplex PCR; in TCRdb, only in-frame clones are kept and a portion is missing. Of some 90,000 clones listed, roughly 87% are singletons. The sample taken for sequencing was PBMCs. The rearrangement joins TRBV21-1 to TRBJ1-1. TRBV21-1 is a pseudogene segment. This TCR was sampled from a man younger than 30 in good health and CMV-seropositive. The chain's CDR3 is CASSKDVGGEAFF. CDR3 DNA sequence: TGTGCCAGCAGCAAAGATGTAGGAGGTGAAGCTTTCTTT.